One and the same sample provided the 10 T cell receptor beta chains below, sequenced in a study of molecular identifiers for immune sequencing clone quantification. TCRdb used MiXCR to reprocess the PCR reads, holding one entry per CDR3 protein. Of some 590,000 distinct CDR3 sequences detected, about 25% appear once; the ten largest clones hold approximately 0.75%. The sequenced material came from naive CD8+ T cells from blood, with Jurkat cell RNA spiked in. As for subset: FACS-sorted CD8+CD4-CCR7+CD45RA+ naive T cells. The receptors were gathered from a human donor in good health. Some libraries in this study had Jurkat cell RNA spiked in.

This clonotype has a count of ten or more. V gene TRBV28 combines with J gene TRBJ2-2; D perhaps matches TRBD1 (6 bases). CDR1 and CDR2 from the germline V gene are MDHEN and SYDVKM. CDR3 length: 12 amino acids. Deletions cut 5 bases from V and 7 bases from J, with 8 bases between. The CDR3 bases are TGTGCCAGCAGTCAGGGACACGGGGAGCTGTTTTTT. It encodes CASSQGHGELFF.

In the case of this clonotype: Likely a read error: the CDR3 ends without its conserved phenylalanine or tryptophan. The chain combines TRBV20-1 with TRBJ2-7; 9 nucleotides agree with TRBD2. Germline V lookup: CDR1 DFQATT, CDR2 SNEGSKA (reference sequence). The CDR3 is made up of 16 amino acids. V dropped 0 bases and J dropped 2; count of bases not matched to a gene: 8. The CDR3 region has the DNA TGCAGTGCTAGAGAGACCAGTAGCGGGAGCACCTACGAGCAGTACCTC. Protein: CSARETSSGSTYEQYL.

This clonotype occurred many times. The chain links TRBV3-1 to TRBJ2-5, with D possibly being TRBD1 (6 bases). The CDR3 runs to 15 residues. Germline lookup yields CDR1 LGHDT and CDR2 YNNKEL (reference sequence). The V and J ends lost 2 bases and 5 bases respectively, with 15 bases between them. CDR3 region: CASSQWDTSGETQYF. The CDR3 region has the DNA TGTGCCAGCAGCCAATGGGACACCTCAGGGGAGACCCAGTACTTC.

Details on this clonotype: One base away lies a much larger clone, so this may be a sequencing read error. The chain joins TRBV28 to TRBJ2-7; D is possibly TRBD2 (6 bases). This CDR3 is 14 amino acids long. Germline V gene lookup returns CDR1 MDHEN and CDR2 SYDVKM. CDR3 DNA sequence: TGTGCCAGCAGTTTTTCCGGGGCGGACTACGATCAGTACTTC. This sequence encodes CASSFSGADYDQYF.

The chain has TRBV6-5 and TRBJ2-1; TRBD1 might be the D (5 bases). Trimming took 8 bases from V and 5 from J, leaving 22 bases between them. CDR1 and CDR2 (germline): MNHEY, SVGAGI. The CDR3 consists of 16 residues. The CDR3 DNA is TGTGCCAGCGCATTGCGTGACAGCAGTGCAGACAATGAGCAGTTCTTC. Protein sequence: CASALRDSSADNEQFF.

This clonotype appeared a few times. The chain carries TRBV6-1 and TRBJ2-5; D remains ambiguous. The CDR3 is made up of 14 amino acids. Trimming removed 2 bases at V and 1 base at J, with 8 bases between. The germline V gene has CDR1 MNHNS and CDR2 SASEGT. The CDR3 DNA reads TGTGCCAGCAGTGAATGGCATAGCCAAGAGACCCAGTACTTC. Amino acid sequence: CASSEWHSQETQYF.

This clonotype was counted ten times or more. The V and J genes are TRBV28 and TRBJ2-7; possibly TRBD2 for D (5 bases). Looked up from germline, CDR1 is MDHEN and CDR2 is SYDVKM. There are 15 residues in the CDR3. The V end was cut by 7 bases, the J end by 5 bases, with 21 bases between. CDR3 DNA: TGTGCCAGCACGTTCGGTACCGGGGTTCAGGACGAGCAGTACTTC. This gives the protein CASTFGTGVQDEQYF.

This clonotype was recorded a few times. The chain joins TRBV9 to TRBJ2-7; perhaps D is TRBD1 or TRBD2 (5 bases each). Germline V gene sequence: CDR1 SGDLS, CDR2 YYNGEE. Trimming left V 5 bases short and J 5 bases short, with 20 bases between. This CDR3 spans 15 amino acids. The CDR3 DNA is TGTGCCAGCAGAGGTAGAGGGGTGACAAGTGACGAGCAGTACTTC. It encodes CASRGRGVTSDEQYF. Based on the CDR3 plus reference TRBV9 and TRBJ2-7, the full variable domain is DSGVTQTPKHLITATGQRVTLRCSPRSGDLSVYWYQQSLDQGLQFLIQYYNGEERAKGNILERFSAQQFPDLHSELNLSSLELGDSALYFCASRGRGVTSDEQYFGPGTRLTVT.

This clonotype was picked up many times. This chain joins TRBV5-6 and TRBJ1-5; D unclear. The CDR3 consists of 15 residues. The germline V gene encodes CDR1 SGHDT and CDR2 YYEEEE. V was clipped by 1 base and J by 3 bases, with 11 bases between them. CDR3 sequence: CASSLSPGDNQPQHF. CDR3 nucleotides: TGTGCCAGCAGCTTGTCTCCAGGCGACAATCAGCCCCAGCATTTT.

Only a few counts were recorded for this clonotype. The gene calls are TRBV25-1 and TRBJ2-5; TRBD2 might be the D (5 bases). This CDR3 is built from 15 residues. Germline CDR1 MGHDK, CDR2 SYGVNS. V was pared by 0 bases and J by 5 bases, with 13 bases between. In nucleotides, the CDR3 is TGTGCCAGCAGTGAATACCTAGGGAGTCAGGAGACCCAGTACTTC. This codes for CASSEYLGSQETQYF.